The rows below give T cell receptor beta chains drawn from one sample of a study of blood T cell repertoires in COVID-19. Using immunoSEQ multiplex PCR, the repertoire was profiled, and TCRdb retains in-frame clones only, with some absent. The sample contains about 330,000 clones, 83% of which appear only once. The sample taken for sequencing was peripheral blood. The receptors come from a woman aged 45-65 years with acute or convalescent COVID-19. Each CDR3 is given with its conserved first and last residue. D genes are given only for firm matches. Size values are once, few and many counts, or a class for expanded clones, and some rows have none.

size: NA; D: TRBD1; J: TRBJ2-3; V: TRBV2; DNA: TGTGCCAGCAGGGATGGACAGGGAGATACGCAGTATTTT; CDR3: CASRDGQGDTQYF
size: NA; D: NA; J: TRBJ1-2; V: TRBV6-5; DNA: TGTGCCAGCAGAGACGGAGGCAACTATGGCTACACCTTC; CDR3: CASRDGGNYGYTF
size: NA; D: NA; J: TRBJ2-6; V: TRBV27; DNA: TGTGCCAGCACTCGATTGAGCTCTGGGGCCAACGTCCTGACTTTC; CDR3: CASTRLSSGANVLTF
size: NA; D: NA; J: TRBJ2-2; V: TRBV10-2; DNA: TGCGCCAGCAGTGTAACAGGGGGGGCCGGGGAGCTGTTTTTT; CDR3: CASSVTGGAGELFF
size: NA; D: NA; J: TRBJ1-5; V: TRBV2; DNA: TGTGCCAGCAGTGCAGGTCCGGATCAGCCCCAGCATTTT; CDR3: CASSAGPDQPQHF
size: once; D: TRBD2; J: TRBJ2-3; V: TRBV19; DNA: TGTGCCAGTGGTAGGACTAGCGGCTTCACAGATACGCAGTATTTT; CDR3: CASGRTSGFTDTQYF
size: NA; D: NA; J: TRBJ2-7; V: TRBV4-1; DNA: TGCGCCAGCAGCCAAGATCGAGGGCTCGGCGAGCAGTACTTC; CDR3: CASSQDRGLGEQYF
size: once; D: TRBD1; J: TRBJ1-2; V: TRBV27; DNA: TGTGCCAGCAGTTTTAGGGCAGGGGGCGGCTACACCTTC; CDR3: CASSFRAGGGYTF
size: NA; D: NA; J: TRBJ1-5; V: TRBV5-1; DNA: TGCGCCAGCAGCTTGTCGGGGGTGCTCAATCAGCCCCAGCATTTT; CDR3: CASSLSGVLNQPQHF
size: NA; D: TRBD1; J: TRBJ1-2; V: TRBV9; DNA: TGTGCCAGCAGCCCAGGCGTGACAGGGGCGCAGGGCTACACCTTC; CDR3: CASSPGVTGAQGYTF
size: NA; D: TRBD1; J: TRBJ1-6; V: TRBV28; DNA: TGTGCCAGCAGCGACAGGGGGACGTATAATTCACCCCTCCACTTT; CDR3: CASSDRGTYNSPLHF
size: NA; D: NA; J: TRBJ1-4; V: TRBV4-1; DNA: TGCGCCAGCAGCCAGAACTTTCGCCCGGGTAATGAAAAACTGTTTTTT; CDR3: CASSQNFRPGNEKLFF
size: NA; D: TRBD1; J: TRBJ2-3; V: TRBV14; DNA: TGTGCCAGCAGCTGGACAGGGAAAAGCACAGATACGCAGTATTTT; CDR3: CASSWTGKSTDTQYF
size: NA; D: NA; J: TRBJ2-1; V: TRBV5-6; DNA: TGTGCCAGCAGCTTAAGACTCCTAGGGGGGCAGTTCTTC; CDR3: CASSLRLLGGQFF
size: NA; D: TRBD1; J: TRBJ1-6; V: TRBV7-2; DNA: TGTGCCAGCAGCATCGACAGGGGGCGGGAATCACCCCTCCACTTT; CDR3: CASSIDRGRESPLHF
size: NA; D: NA; J: TRBJ2-1; V: TRBV9; DNA: TGTGCCAGCAGCGTGAGAGCGTCAGATGAGCAGTTCTTC; CDR3: CASSVRASDEQFF
size: NA; D: TRBD1; J: TRBJ2-5; V: TRBV19; DNA: TGTGCCAGTGGGACAGGGAGGGAGACCCAGTACTTC; CDR3: CASGTGRETQYF
size: NA; D: NA; J: TRBJ2-3; V: TRBV24-1; DNA: TGTGCCACGAGAGCGGGTTCCACAGATACGCAGTATTTT; CDR3: CATRAGSTDTQYF
size: NA; D: TRBD1; J: TRBJ2-5; V: TRBV24-1; DNA: TGTGCCACCAGTGATTTAGGACAGGGGGAGGAGACCCAGTACTTC; CDR3: CATSDLGQGEETQYF
size: NA; D: TRBD1; J: TRBJ2-6; V: TRBV6-5; DNA: TGTGCCAGCAGGAGAGGGACAGCTGGGGCCAACGTCCTGACTTTC; CDR3: CASRRGTAGANVLTF
size: NA; D: NA; J: TRBJ2-5; V: TRBV18; DNA: TGTGCCAGCTCACCCCTGCGGGAGACCCAGTACTTC; CDR3: CASSPLRETQYF
size: NA; D: NA; J: TRBJ1-1; V: TRBV2; DNA: TGTGCCAGCAAGGCCAAAGAGACACCGAACACTGAAGCTTTCTTT; CDR3: CASKAKETPNTEAFF
size: NA; D: TRBD1; J: TRBJ1-1; V: TRBV5-1; DNA: TGCGCCAGCAGCTTAACAGGGGAGAGGAACACTGAAGCTTTCTTT; CDR3: CASSLTGERNTEAFF
size: few; D: TRBD2; J: TRBJ2-1; V: TRBV6-6; DNA: TGTGCCAGCAGTTATCGGGGAGGGGATGAGCAGTTCTTC; CDR3: CASSYRGGDEQFF
size: once; D: NA; J: TRBJ2-5; V: TRBV2; DNA: TGTGCCAGCAGCGCACGCAGGGAAGAGACCCAGTACTTC; CDR3: CASSARREETQYF
size: NA; D: NA; J: TRBJ1-2; V: TRBV5-1; DNA: TGCGCCAGCAGCTTGGAGCCAGGGGCGGATTATGGCTACACCTTC; CDR3: CASSLEPGADYGYTF
size: NA; D: NA; J: TRBJ1-1; V: TRBV27; DNA: TGTGCCAGCAGCCGGTACTTTAACACTGAAGCTTTCTTT; CDR3: CASSRYFNTEAFF
size: NA; D: NA; J: TRBJ1-1; V: TRBV5-8; DNA: TGTGCCAGCAGCTTGGACCCAGGGACTGAAGCTTTCTTT; CDR3: CASSLDPGTEAFF
size: NA; D: TRBD1; J: TRBJ1-1; V: TRBV9; DNA: TGTGCCAGCAGTATCGGACGAGGGGGCGCGAGGGCGAACACTGAAGCTTTCTTT; CDR3: CASSIGRGGARANTEAFF
size: NA; D: NA; J: TRBJ2-2; V: TRBV7-8; DNA: TGTGCCAGCAGCTTAGGGGCAGGGGACACCGGGGAGCTGTTTTTT; CDR3: CASSLGAGDTGELFF
size: NA; D: NA; J: TRBJ2-3; V: TRBV10-3; DNA: TGTGCCATCAGTGAGCATTGGACAGAATCCACAGATACGCAGTATTTT; CDR3: CAISEHWTESTDTQYF
size: NA; D: NA; J: TRBJ1-2; V: TRBV6-5; DNA: TGTGCCACCACCAGTGAGAGGCAGGGTATCTATGGCTACACCTTC; CDR3: CATTSERQGIYGYTF
size: few; D: TRBD2; J: TRBJ2-7; V: TRBV7-9; DNA: TGTGCCAGCGGGCTAGCGGGAGTCTACGAGCAGTACTTC; CDR3: CASGLAGVYEQYF
size: NA; D: NA; J: TRBJ1-2; V: TRBV29-1; DNA: TGCAGCGTTGTGCGAGCAACCTATGGCTACACCTTC; CDR3: CSVVRATYGYTF
size: few; D: TRBD2; J: TRBJ2-7; V: TRBV4-2; DNA: TGTGCCAGCAGCCAAGGTCTAGCGGGAGCCGAGCAGTACTTC; CDR3: CASSQGLAGAEQYF
size: NA; D: NA; J: TRBJ1-1; V: TRBV9; DNA: TGTGCCAGCAGCGTAGTAAACGGAGAGGCTTTCTTT; CDR3: CASSVVNGEAFF
size: NA; D: TRBD1; J: TRBJ1-2; V: TRBV7-9; DNA: TGTGCCAGCAGCCTGGGGACAGTCGCCTATGGCTACACCTTC; CDR3: CASSLGTVAYGYTF
size: NA; D: NA; J: TRBJ2-1; V: TRBV24-1; DNA: TGTGCCACCAGTGATAACAGTGTTGGTGAGCAGTTCTTC; CDR3: CATSDNSVGEQFF
size: NA; D: NA; J: TRBJ2-7; V: TRBV24-1; DNA: TGTGCCACCAGTGAGACGACAGACTCCTACGAGCAGTACTTC; CDR3: CATSETTDSYEQYF
size: few; D: NA; J: TRBJ1-2; V: TRBV5-1; DNA: TGCGCCAGCAGCTTGTCTACCGGACTGGGGACTTCAGGCTACACCTTC; CDR3: CASSLSTGLGTSGYTF
size: NA; D: TRBD2; J: TRBJ2-1; V: TRBV5-4; DNA: TGTGCCAGCAGCGCCCAGCGGGGATCCGCTTACAATGAGCAGTTCTTC; CDR3: CASSAQRGSAYNEQFF
size: few; D: NA; J: TRBJ2-1; V: TRBV2; DNA: TGTGCCAGCAGCCTACCCGGATCGGGGAGCCGGCAGTTCTTC; CDR3: CASSLPGSGSRQFF